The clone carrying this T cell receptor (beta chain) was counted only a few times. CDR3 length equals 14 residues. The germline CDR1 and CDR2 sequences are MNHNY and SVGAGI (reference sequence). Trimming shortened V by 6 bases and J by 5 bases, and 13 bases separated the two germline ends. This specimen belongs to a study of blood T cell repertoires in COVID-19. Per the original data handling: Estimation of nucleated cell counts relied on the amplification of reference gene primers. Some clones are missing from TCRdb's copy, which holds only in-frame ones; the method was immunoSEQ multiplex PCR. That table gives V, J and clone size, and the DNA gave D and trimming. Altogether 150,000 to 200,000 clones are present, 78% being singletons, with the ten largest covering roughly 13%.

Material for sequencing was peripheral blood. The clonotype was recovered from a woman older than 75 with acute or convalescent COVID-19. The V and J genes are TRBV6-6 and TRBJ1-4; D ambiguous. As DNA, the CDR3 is TGTGCCAGCAGAAGAGAGACACCGAATGAAAAACTGTTTTTT. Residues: CASRRETPNEKLFF.